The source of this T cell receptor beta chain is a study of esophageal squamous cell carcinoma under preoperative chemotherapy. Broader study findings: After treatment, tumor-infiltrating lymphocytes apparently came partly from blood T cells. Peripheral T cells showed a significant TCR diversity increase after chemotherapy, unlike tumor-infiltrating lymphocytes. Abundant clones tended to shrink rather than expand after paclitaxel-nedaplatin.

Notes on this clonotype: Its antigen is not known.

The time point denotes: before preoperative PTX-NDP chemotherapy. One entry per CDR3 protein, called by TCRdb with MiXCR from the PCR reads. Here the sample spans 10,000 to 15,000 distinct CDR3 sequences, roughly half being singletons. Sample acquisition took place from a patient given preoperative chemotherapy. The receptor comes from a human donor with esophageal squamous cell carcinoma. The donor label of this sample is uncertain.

CDR3 DNA: TGTGCCAGCAGCCGGGGGGTCTCTAGCGGGACTCGGTTGGATACGCAGTATTTT. This encodes CASSRGVSSGTRLDTQYF. V usage is TRBV7-9 and J usage is TRBJ2-3; TRBD2 matches 9 bases. After removal of 5 bases from V and 6 bases from J, the junction contained 18 bases not matched to a gene. Germline assignment: CDR1 SEHNR and CDR2 FQNEAQ (reference sequence). The CDR3 has 18 residues.